What follows are 9 T cell receptor beta chains derived from one specimen sequenced in a study of blood T cells in healthy people across ages. Through a sample-barcoded 5' primer and a J-beta primer mix, a second PCR was run for roughly 7 to 12 cycles. TCRdb called the 5' RACE reads again in MiXCR, with one record for every CDR3 protein. Of over 600,000 distinct CDR3 sequences listed, around 21% are singletons. Sequenced: blood. Receptors were obtained from a man between 65 and 85 years old in good health.

This clonotype was observed many times. This chain connects TRBV12-3 or TRBV12-4 to TRBJ2-3; 11 nucleotides agree with TRBD2. The CDR3 extends over 15 amino acids. V dropped 6 bases and J dropped 2; count of bases not matched to a gene: 4. CDR3 sequence: CASSPLAGVTDTQYF. The CDR3 region has the DNA TGTGCCAGCAGCCCACTAGCGGGAGTCACAGATACGCAGTATTTT.

This clonotype appeared a few times. The gene calls are TRBV10-3 and TRBJ2-3; the D gene is possibly TRBD2 (6 bases). V was pared by 3 bases and J by 0 bases, with 7 bases between. The V gene's germline CDR1 is ENHRY and CDR2 SYGVKD. The CDR3 runs 14 residues. CDR3 bases: TGTGCCATCAGTGACGGGACTAGCACAGATACGCAGTATTTT. It yields the protein CAISDGTSTDTQYF.

V usage is TRBV3-1 and J usage is TRBJ2-1; D not resolved. V lost 0 bases, J lost 10 bases, and 10 bases lay in between. Germline-derived CDR1 and CDR2 are LGHDT and YNNKEL (reference sequence). The CDR3 is made up of 13 amino acids. The CDR3 loop reads CASSQDWVQEQFF. CDR3 coding DNA: TGTGCCAGCAGCCAAGACTGGGTACAAGAGCAGTTCTTC.

The rearrangement joins TRBV20-1 to TRBJ2-1; TRBD2 agrees at 11 bases. CDR1 DFQATT and CDR2 SNEGSKA come from the germline V gene (reference sequence). The CDR3 spans 16 residues. V lost 0 bases, J lost 8 bases, and 9 bases stayed unmatched. As DNA, the CDR3 is TGCAGTGCTAGAGACCCCACTAGCGGGAGTTATCATGAGCAGTTCTTC. Its protein is CSARDPTSGSYHEQFF.

This sequence joins TRBV19 and TRBJ1-4, with 11 bases lining up with TRBD1. The CDR3 runs to 14 residues. Per the germline V gene, CDR1 is LNHDA and CDR2 is SQIVND (reference sequence). Germline trimming cut 9 bases from V and 8 bases from J; bases unmatched to any gene: 8. The CDR3 region has the DNA TGTGCCAGCCAAGAGGACAGGGGGCGGGAAAAACTGTTTTTT. As protein: CASQEDRGREKLFF.

This chain joins TRBV27 and TRBJ2-5; no reliable D call. Judging by the DNA end, TRBJ2-7 fits better; the J call may be wrong. CDR1 is MNHEY, CDR2 SMNVEV, per germline (reference sequence). This CDR3 region has 16 residues. CDR3 in amino acids: CASALSIGRPLYEQYF. CDR3 DNA sequence: TGTGCCAGCGCGCTTTCAATAGGACGGCCGCTGTACGAGCAGTACTTC.

This rearrangement joins TRBV29-1 to TRBJ2-7; a possible D gene is TRBD2 (5 bases). The germline CDR1 and CDR2 sequences are SQVTM and ANQGSEA. V was shortened by 0 bases and J by 2 bases, with 17 bases between the two germline ends. CDR3 length: 16 residues. The CDR3 DNA follows: TGCAGCGTTGAAGATCTTTTACCGGGATCGACCTACGAGCAGTACTTC. Translation gives CSVEDLLPGSTYEQYF.

V gene TRBV12-3 or TRBV12-4 combines with J gene TRBJ2-3; TRBD2 matches at 9 bases. Trimming took 5 bases from V and 13 from J; bases not matched to a gene: 13. The CDR3 contains 14 residues. CDR3 loop: CASSVSGSADAEYF. The CDR3 DNA is TGTGCCAGCAGTGTTAGCGGGAGCGCAGATGCGGAGTATTTT.

CDR3 protein: CASSPFGQGSGNTIYF. In DNA form, the CDR3 reads TGCGCCAGCAGCCCCTTCGGACAGGGCTCCGGAAACACCATATATTTT. This sequence joins TRBV4-1 and TRBJ1-3; 8 bases agree with TRBD1. CDR3 size: 16 residues. The V segment lost 4 bases and the J segment 4 bases; nucleotides outside the gene matches: 9. The V gene's germline CDR1 is MGHRA and CDR2 YSYEKL.